This TCR beta chain was captured in a study of cytomegalovirus exposure and HLA in healthy donors (dated 2017 in TCRdb). Study-wide context: According to a later analysis, the roughly 120 validation repertoires were produced on the same platform as the 600 to 850 repertoires of the first cohort. The study aimed to test whether signatures of past pathogen exposure could be identified by cataloging public T cell receptors. Besides the first cohort of approximately 710 subjects, a separate validation cohort made up of 120 different subjects was used. To predict cytomegalovirus infection status, the study combined high-throughput TCR immunosequencing, statistical association of individual TCRs with disease status, and machine learning.

What the work shows at the level of the full study, not this receptor alone: In vitro tests confirmed that three of the cytomegalovirus-associated TCR beta chains recognize cytomegalovirus antigens. A later analysis found that TCRs clustered in the first cohort also tended to co-occur in the 120 validation repertoires, with roughly 95% of cluster scores above 0. While some public TCRs were present in many individuals, most TCR sequences turned up only very rarely across donors. In both the original and validation cohorts, the classifier was reported to diagnose cytomegalovirus status with high specificity and sensitivity. According to the authors, the approach could potentially be generalized to other disease states and immunological phenotypes. A later analysis lacked HLA typing for the validation cohort, so it scored co-occurrence in that cohort across all 110 or so repertoires. The study listed around 160 TCR beta chains as associated with cytomegalovirus.

Receptor libraries were prepared by the immunoSEQ multiplex PCR assay. The study's own analysis went as follows. A statistical classification framework was developed to diagnose cytomegalovirus status using the catalog of TCR beta chain sequences. Sourced from immuneACCESS, this table was stored by TCRdb with only in-frame sequences that have V and J called. A share of the clones is absent; for the studies checked, an unresolved V gene accounts for under half, and the remainder has no known explanation. Clone size and the V and J calls come from that table; the DNA yielded D and trimming. The table for this sample lists around 160,000 clones; 91% of them were counted only once. The top ten constitute 3% of the sample. To note about this clone: This clone's antigen is unknown. Nothing much larger sits one base from this clone, and base qualities are not available.

Trimming removed 0 bases from V and 9 bases from J, leaving 12 bases between the germline ends. The CDR3 has 14 amino acids, counting the end cysteine and phenylalanine. The DNA shown is the 42-base CDR3, in frame from base 1. The germline V gene sets CDR1 to KGHSH and CDR2 to LQKENI. The donors were included in the validation cohort of over a hundred subjects, a group kept apart from the approximately 670-subject first cohort. The clonotype comes from a woman younger than 30 in good health and CMV-seropositive. Recombination linked TRBV18 to TRBJ2-1; matching of 5 bases hints at TRBD1 as the D gene. Sequencing was carried out using PBMCs. The DNA is as follows: TGTGCCAGCTCACCACCGGCCCAGGGTGGTGAGCAGTTCTTC. Its amino acids are CASSPPAQGGEQFF.